The sequence of this TCR beta chain was determined in a study of CD4 and CD8 cells across lung adenocarcinoma regions listed by TCRdb under 2018. For the study in its entirety: The study compared tumor centers with tumor margins to examine intratumor heterogeneity of the T cell receptor repertoire.

Donors were patients with localized lung adenocarcinoma, a subtype of non-small cell lung cancer. The margins of localized lung adenocarcinomas were where the samples came from. CD4+ T cells from tumor tissue were profiled separately from CD8+ T cells for TCR repertoire analysis. Concerning this clonotype: Its cognate antigen has yet to be identified. No much larger clone exists at a distance of one base, and base qualities are not known.

The junction carries 18 bases between V and J, which are trimmed by 5 bases and 8 bases respectively. Counted from cysteine to phenylalanine, this CDR3 has 15 amino acids. Solely the CDR3 DNA is kept, with 45 bases framed from the first base. Receptors were amplified or captured by PCR. Sequencing relied on a HiSeq X Ten. The public reads were quality trimmed at Q25 with fastp and then assembled into clones with MiXCR by TCRdb, keeping productive beta chains. Entries are consolidated by CDR3 protein sequence, retaining the most common genes and DNA. The sample records some 3,500 distinct CDR3 sequences, roughly three fifths of which are singletons. Jointly, the top ten make up around 21% of the sample.

The rearranged chain carries TRBV12-3 or TRBV12-4 and TRBJ2-2; TRBD1 is a weak D gene call, 5 bases matching. Sequencing was carried out using CD4+ T cells from the margin of a lung tumor. Reading the label with the study, this specimen's cell subset or site is: tumor margin region. The TCR comes from a female donor with lung adenocarcinoma. The CD4 and CD8 labels of this study may be unreliable. The nucleotides are TGTGCCAGCAGTCCGGGCTGGGGCCTCCAGGGGGAGCTGTTTTTT. Translated, it reads CASSPGWGLQGELFF.